This T cell receptor beta chain was found in a study of blood T cell repertoires in COVID-19. Whole-study context: Sample material is recorded as cDNA or gDNA derived from T cells, B-cell-depleted T cells, or PBMCs.

The method was immunoSEQ multiplex PCR; TCRdb's version includes in-frame clones alone and lacks a portion of them. There are 130,000 to 150,000 clones in the sample; about 85% occur only once, and about 2.6% lies in the top ten. Losses at the gene ends were 5 bases for V and 4 bases for J; bases not matched to a gene: 6. The germline gives CDR1 MNHEY, CDR2 SVGAGI. This CDR3 region has 15 residues. The clonotype was recovered from a human donor with acute or convalescent COVID-19. The donor label of this sample is uncertain. Specimen: peripheral blood. The V call is TRBV6-5, the J call TRBJ2-3; 10 bases agree with TRBD2. The CDR3 loop is CASSRSGGAPDTQYF. For the CDR3, the DNA is TGTGCCAGCAGTAGAAGCGGGGGGGCCCCAGATACGCAGTATTTT.